One and the same sample provided the 27 T cell receptor beta chains below, sequenced in a study of vaccination and CD4 T cells after COVID-19. The assay that was used to sequence DNA from cultured CD4+ T cells was the Oncomine TCR Beta short-read assay. From the PCR reads, TCRdb called clonotypes with MiXCR, one entry per CDR3 protein. Counted here are about 12,000 distinct CDR3 sequences, about 31% occurring once; the ten biggest clones make up roughly a quarter. Their target antigens are unknown. Indicated treatment: roughly nine-day PBMC culture with coronavirus spike peptide pools or control peptides (ViraFEST assay). Sequenced sample: cultured CD4+ T cells from blood. The receptors come from a human donor with COVID-19.

The chain couples TRBV2 to TRBJ1-2; D may be TRBD1 (6 bases). Germline assignment: CDR1 SNHLY and CDR2 FYNNEI. The length of the CDR3 is 14 residues. Trimming removed 5 bases at V and 7 bases at J, with 17 bases between. The CDR3 reads CASSSSGRGAGYTF. In DNA, the CDR3 is TGTGCCAGCAGTAGCTCAGGCAGGGGAGCTGGCTACACCTTC.

This clonotype was detected only a few times. The rearrangement links TRBV20-1 to TRBJ2-1; D possibly corresponds to TRBD2 (5 bases). This CDR3 is built from 13 residues. CDR1 is DFQATT and CDR2 is SNEGSKA in the germline V gene (reference sequence). The CDR3 loop is CSPAEVRSNEQFF. The CDR3 nucleotides are TGCAGCCCTGCGGAGGTTCGAAGTAATGAGCAGTTCTTC.

This clonotype is classed as medium-sized. The V gene is TRBV6-1, the J gene TRBJ1-2; no firm D call. V lost 1 base and J 3 bases, leaving 6 bases between the germline ends. Germline V lookup: CDR1 MNHNS, CDR2 SASEGT. The CDR3 consists of 13 residues. CDR3: CASSEGAHYGYTF. In nucleotides, the CDR3 is TGTGCCAGCAGTGAAGGGGCCCACTATGGCTACACCTTC.

This rearrangement joins TRBV19 to TRBJ2-7; 8 bases agree with TRBD1. Unmatched junction bases numbered 3, after V lost 3 bases and J lost 2 bases. The CDR3 loop spans 14 amino acids. Germline CDR1 and CDR2: LNHDA and SQIVND (reference sequence). CDR3 sequence reads: CASSIQGATYEQYF. The DNA for the CDR3 is TGTGCCAGTAGTATCCAGGGGGCCACCTACGAGCAGTACTTC.

The V and J genes are TRBV6-1 and TRBJ1-2, with no clear D. The ends were cut back, 6 bases at V and 2 bases at J, with 7 bases in the middle. CDR3 length: 12 residues. In germline, CDR1 is MNHNS, CDR2 SASEGT. CDR3 sequence: CASRQPNYGYTF. CDR3 DNA: TGTGCCAGCAGACAGCCGAACTATGGCTACACCTTC.

The V and J genes are TRBV5-1 and TRBJ2-5, with a tentative D call TRBD1 (5 bases). V shed 3 bases and J shed 5 bases, with 20 bases lying between them. The CDR3 runs 16 residues. Germline V gives CDR1 SGHRS, CDR2 YFSETQ. CDR3 in amino acids: CASSSQGSHPQETQYF. The CDR3 region has the DNA TGCGCCAGCAGCTCTCAGGGCAGTCATCCCCAGGAGACCCAGTACTTC.

In this sample, this clonotype turned up a few times. This chain connects TRBV7-6 to TRBJ1-1; no clear D gene. CDR3 length: 13 residues. V was clipped by 2 bases and J by 3 bases, with 7 bases between them. Germline CDR1 is SGHVS and CDR2 is FNYEAQ. The CDR3 region has the DNA TGTGCCAGCAGCTTATCAGTCTACACTGAAGCTTTCTTT. Translating gives CASSLSVYTEAFF.

This clonotype was counted only a few times. The chain combines TRBV19 with TRBJ1-5; D unclear. Germline V lookup: CDR1 LNHDA, CDR2 SQIVND (reference sequence). Deletions cut 6 bases from V and 2 bases from J, with 14 bases between. There are 15 residues in the CDR3. CDR3 loop: CASSPTPQGNQPQHF. CDR3 nucleotide sequence: TGTGCCAGTAGCCCGACACCGCAAGGCAATCAGCCCCAGCATTTT.

This clonotype occurred a few times. A read error may account for a junction end that differs from germline. The chain uses TRBV27 and TRBJ2-3; D is unclear. This CDR3 has 13 residues. The germline gives CDR1 MNHEY, CDR2 SMNVEV (reference sequence). CDR3 coding DNA: TGTGCCAGCAGTCTATCGAGCACAGATACGCAGTATTTT. It codes for CASSLSSTDTQYF.

The chain combines TRBV19 with TRBJ2-2; 9 bases align to TRBD1. V dropped 1 base and J dropped 9; count of bases not matched to a gene: 6. Germline V CDR1 and CDR2: LNHDA, SQIVND (reference sequence). This CDR3 has 15 amino acids. CDR3 coding DNA: TGTGCCAGTAGTATAGTAGGCACAGGGGGCAGGGAGCTGTTTTTT. Residues: CASSIVGTGGRELFF.

Here the CDR3 DNA reads TGTGCCAGCAGTTACTCTGGGACAGGGGGGGATGAGCAGTTCTTC. Encoded protein: CASSYSGTGGDEQFF. The chain combines TRBV6-5 with TRBJ2-1, with 11 bases identical to TRBD1. Germline V gene data show CDR1 as MNHEY and CDR2 as SVGAGI. The CDR3 is made up of 15 amino acids. V shed 0 bases and J 8 bases; nucleotides not matched to a gene: 3.

Note on this clonotype: The germline gene is not matched at one end of the junction; a read error may be the cause. The genes are TRBV4-1 and TRBJ1-3; no clear D gene. Germline V gives CDR1 MGHRA, CDR2 YSYEKL. CDR3 size: 12 residues. The CDR3: CASSQAGNTIYF. In DNA form, the CDR3 reads TGCGCCAGCAGCCAAGCTGGGAACACCATATATTTT.

This clonotype occurred a few times. The genes are TRBV6-5 and TRBJ1-2; 7 nucleotides align to TRBD1. This CDR3 has 17 amino acids. Germline trimming cut 0 bases from V and 3 bases from J; bases unmatched to any gene: 10. The germline V gene has CDR1 MNHEY and CDR2 SVGAGI. Here the CDR3 DNA reads TGTGCCAGCAGTTACTCCGCCACCAGGGGGGTACACTATGGCTACACCTTC. Encoded protein: CASSYSATRGVHYGYTF.

The chain recombines TRBV5-4 with TRBJ2-5; D is ambiguous. This CDR3 is built from 13 residues. Germline-derived CDR1 and CDR2 are SGHNT and YYREEE (reference sequence). Trimming shortened V by 0 bases and J by 2 bases, and 5 bases separated the two germline ends. The CDR3 loop is CASSLDRQETQYF. The CDR3 DNA follows: TGTGCCAGCAGCTTGGACAGACAAGAGACCCAGTACTTC.

This clonotype was observed a few times. J is TRBJ2-3 and V is TRBV25-1; 8 bases are a match to TRBD2. The CDR3 spans 14 residues. Germline values: CDR1 MGHDK, CDR2 SYGVNS. V was pared by 5 bases and J by 2 bases, with 3 bases of the junction left unmatched. The CDR3 DNA reads TGTGCCAGCAGTCAGCGGGGGAACACAGATACGCAGTATTTT. Translation gives CASSQRGNTDTQYF.

This clonotype was observed a few times. The V call is TRBV2, the J call TRBJ2-2, with 10 bases matching TRBD2. Trimming took 3 bases from V and 7 from J; bases not matched to a gene: 11. This CDR3 region has 17 residues. The germline V gene has CDR1 SNHLY and CDR2 FYNNEI. The CDR3 nucleotides are TGTGCCAGCAGTGATTTAGCGGGGGGCTCTTGGGGCGGGGAGCTGTTTTTT. This codes for CASSDLAGGSWGGELFF.

This clonotype appeared once. This CDR3 is CASSFLRTGTGYEQYF. CDR3 in DNA: TGTGCCAGCAGCTTTTTGAGGACAGGGACTGGGTACGAGCAGTACTTC. This chain joins TRBV11-1 and TRBJ2-7; TRBD1 agrees at 8 bases. The J segment lost 4 bases and the V segment lost 3 bases, leaving 11 bases of the junction unmatched. This CDR3 spans 16 amino acids. In germline, CDR1 is SGHAT, CDR2 FQDESV (reference sequence).

The V and J genes are TRBV7-3 and TRBJ1-1, with TRBD1 matching 8 bases. The CDR3 contains 14 residues. Germline V gene data show CDR1 as SGHTA and CDR2 as FQGTGA. The trim removed 2 bases at V and 2 bases at J, leaving 1 base unmatched. For the CDR3, the DNA is TGTGCCAGCAGCTTACAGGGGGCTAACACTGAAGCTTTCTTT. This sequence encodes CASSLQGANTEAFF.

The rearrangement uses TRBV2 and TRBJ1-2, with a weak D call TRBD1 (6 bases). Germline V gives CDR1 SNHLY, CDR2 FYNNEI. The germline V and J ends were trimmed by 6 bases and 7 bases, with 18 bases remaining between them. The CDR3 has 14 amino acids. The CDR3 bases are TGTGCCAGCAGGTCTGGGACATATGAAAGTGGCTACACCTTC. Protein product: CASRSGTYESGYTF. Full variable domain (missing parts from reference TRBV2 and TRBJ1-2): EPEVTQTPSHQVTQMGQEVILRCVPISNHLYFYWYRQILGQKVEFLVSFYNNEISEKSEIFDDQFSVERPDGSNFTLKIRSTKLEDSAMYFCASRSGTYESGYTFGSGTRLTVV.

A few counts support this clonotype. The J gene is TRBJ1-5, the V gene TRBV27; no firm D call. This CDR3 is 13 amino acids long. Germline values: CDR1 MNHEY, CDR2 SMNVEV (reference sequence). Trimming stripped 4 bases from V and 0 bases from J, with 4 bases between. In DNA, the CDR3 is TGTGCCAGCAGTTCTATTAGCAATCAGCCCCAGCATTTT. This encodes CASSSISNQPQHF.

The chain links TRBV30 to TRBJ2-7; D not certain. The CDR3 has 11 residues. V was clipped by 3 bases and J by 5 bases, with 8 bases between them. Germline loops: CDR1 GTSNPN, CDR2 SVGIG (reference sequence). The CDR3 nucleotides read TGTGCCTGGAGGGCAGTGGACGAGCAGTACTTC. Protein product: CAWRAVDEQYF.

This clonotype was found a few times. This chain joins TRBV6-2 or TRBV6-3 and TRBJ1-5; D not certain. CDR1 MNHEY and CDR2 SVGEGT come from the germline V gene. This CDR3 has 15 amino acids. Trimming stripped 8 bases from V and 2 bases from J, with 16 bases between. The chain's CDR3 is CASLLSSGGNQPQHF. The CDR3 DNA reads as TGTGCCAGCCTATTGTCCTCAGGCGGCAATCAGCCCCAGCATTTT.

The V call is TRBV7-2, the J call TRBJ2-7; TRBD2 might be the D (5 bases). CDR1 and CDR2 (germline): SGHTA, FQGNSA. The CDR3 loop spans 12 amino acids. V was clipped by 4 bases and J by 6 bases, with 10 bases between them. The CDR3 reads CASSSLRGEQYF. The CDR3 DNA follows: TGTGCCAGCAGCTCCCTACGGGGCGAGCAGTACTTC.

This clonotype counts as medium-sized. The chain's CDR3 is CASSIPTLGGYTF. In DNA, the CDR3 is TGTGCCAGTAGTATCCCCACCCTTGGGGGCTACACCTTC. The chain carries TRBV19 and TRBJ1-2; D is unclear. The V and J ends lost 3 bases and 8 bases respectively, with 13 bases between them. Germline V gene data show CDR1 as LNHDA and CDR2 as SQIVND (reference sequence). The CDR3 has 13 residues. The entire variable domain, with the rest obtained from reference TRBV19 and TRBJ1-2, is as follows: DGGITQSPKYLFRKEGQNVTLSCEQNLNHDAMYWYRQDPGQGLRLIYYSQIVNDFQKGDIAEGYSVSREKKESFPLTVTSAQKNPTAFYLCASSIPTLGGYTFGSGTRLTVV.

This clonotype was observed a few times. This chain uses TRBV2 with TRBJ1-5; TRBD1 aligns across 7 bases. CDR3 length: 15 amino acids. Germline trimming cut 5 bases from V and 4 bases from J; bases unmatched to any gene: 8. Germline V gives CDR1 SNHLY, CDR2 FYNNEI. CDR3: CASSWGQGQNQPQHF. The DNA of the CDR3 is TGTGCCAGCAGTTGGGGGCAGGGACAGAATCAGCCCCAGCATTTT.

This clonotype was counted a few times. V gene TRBV28 combines with J gene TRBJ2-6, with D possibly matching TRBD2 (6 bases). The germline V gene has CDR1 MDHEN and CDR2 SYDVKM. The CDR3 has 15 residues. The germline V and J ends were trimmed by 6 bases and 2 bases, with 11 bases remaining between them. CDR3 bases: TGTGCCAGCAGCCGGGACTTCGCTGGGGCCAACGTCCTGACTTTC. Amino acid sequence: CASSRDFAGANVLTF.

This rearrangement joins TRBV7-9 to TRBJ1-5; possibly TRBD1 for D (6 bases). This CDR3 is built from 14 residues. In germline, CDR1 is SEHNR, CDR2 FQNEAQ (reference sequence). Trimming cost V 4 bases and J 7 bases, with 14 bases left between them. The CDR3 sequence is CASSWGGLGQPQHF. The CDR3 bases are TGTGCCAGCAGCTGGGGGGGCCTCGGACAGCCCCAGCATTTT.